These 9 T cell receptor beta chains share one sample of origin, sequenced in a study of OX40 agonist ivuxolimab in advanced cancers. TCRdb keeps only in-frame clones here, not all; method: immunoSEQ multiplex PCR. The sample lists about 93,000 clones, 80% to 90% occurring once. The specimen comprised CD4+ or CD8+ T cells sorted from blood, sampled in a trial of the OX40 agonist ivuxolimab. The receptors were gathered from an adult with an advanced solid tumor such as melanoma, head and neck, liver or kidney cancer.

The V gene is TRBV11-2, the J gene TRBJ1-6; 11 bases agree with TRBD1. The germline V gene has CDR1 SGHAT and CDR2 FQNNGV. V dropped 5 bases and J dropped 7; count of bases not matched to a gene: 4. CDR3 size: 15 residues. CDR3 sequence (DNA): TGTGCCAGCAGCAGAAGGACAGGGGGCAATTCACCCCTCCACTTT. Translated: CASSRRTGGNSPLHF.

The chain uses TRBV2 and TRBJ2-5, with D tentatively TRBD1 or TRBD2 (5 bases each). Looked up from germline, CDR1 is SNHLY and CDR2 is FYNNEI. CDR3 size: 13 residues. V shed 11 bases and J shed 7 bases, with 20 bases lying between them. This CDR3 is CAGRDYLGPTQYF. CDR3 sequence (DNA): TGTGCCGGTCGAGACTACTTGGGGCCGACCCAGTACTTC. Filled out from reference TRBV2 and TRBJ2-5, the complete variable domain reads EPEVTQTPSHQVTQMGQEVILRCVPISNHLYFYWYRQILGQKVEFLVSFYNNEISEKSEIFDDQFSVERPDGSNFTLKIRSTKLEDSAMYFCAGRDYLGPTQYFGPGTRLLVL.

The J gene is TRBJ2-2, the V gene TRBV7-2; TRBD2 matches 8 bases. Trimming cost V 6 bases and J 1 base; bases outside gene matches: 7. The CDR3 has 16 amino acids. The germline gives CDR1 SGHTA, CDR2 FQGNSA. In DNA form, the CDR3 reads TGTGCCAGCAGGAAGGCTAGCGGGCTGAACACCGGGGAGCTGTTTTTT. Encoded protein: CASRKASGLNTGELFF. The complete variable domain, with remaining parts taken from reference TRBV7-2 and TRBJ2-2, reads GAGVSQSPSNKVTEKGKDVELRCDPISGHTALYWYRQSLGQGLEFLIYFQGNSAPDKSGLPSDRFSAERTGGSVSTLTIQRTQQEDSAVYLCASRKASGLNTGELFFGEGSRLTVL.

This chain connects TRBV11-3 to TRBJ2-7; weak D call: TRBD1 (6 bases). The CDR3 is 15 residues long. Germline CDR1 is SGHNT and CDR2 is YENEEA. The V end lost 0 bases, the J end lost 2 bases, and 11 bases lay between the germline ends. This CDR3 is CASSLEAGVTYEQYF. CDR3 DNA: TGTGCCAGCAGCTTAGAGGCAGGGGTGACCTACGAGCAGTACTTC.

The rearrangement joins TRBV2 to TRBJ2-6; 8 bases are shared with TRBD1. Trimming removed 2 bases from V and 2 bases from J; junction bases left unmatched: 11. The CDR3 is 19 residues long. The germline CDR1 and CDR2 sequences are SNHLY and FYNNEI. CDR3 sequence reads: CASSERPIPQGAGANVLTF. CDR3 sequence (DNA): TGTGCCAGCAGTGAACGACCGATACCACAGGGGGCTGGGGCCAACGTCCTGACTTTC. The complete variable domain, with remaining parts taken from reference TRBV2 and TRBJ2-6, reads EPEVTQTPSHQVTQMGQEVILRCVPISNHLYFYWYRQILGQKVEFLVSFYNNEISEKSEIFDDQFSVERPDGSNFTLKIRSTKLEDSAMYFCASSERPIPQGAGANVLTFGAGSRLTVL.

The chain couples TRBV6-5 to TRBJ1-2; D possibly corresponds to TRBD1 (6 bases). The ends were cut back, 6 bases at V and 0 bases at J, with 8 bases in the middle. The CDR3 runs 13 residues. Germline V CDR1 and CDR2: MNHEY, SVGAGI. CDR3 sequence: CASRDSSNYGYTF. CDR3 bases: TGTGCCAGCAGGGACAGTTCTAACTATGGCTACACCTTC.

This chain uses TRBV28 with TRBJ1-1; TRBD1 is a possible D gene (5 bases). Germline assignment: CDR1 MDHEN and CDR2 SYDVKM. Trimming removed 2 bases at V and 6 bases at J, with 10 bases between. The CDR3 has 13 amino acids. This CDR3 is CASSLGREPEAFF. Written as DNA, the CDR3 is TGTGCCAGCAGTTTAGGCAGGGAACCTGAAGCTTTCTTT.

The rearrangement uses TRBV7-2 and TRBJ2-7; D tentatively reads TRBD1 or TRBD2 (5 bases each). The CDR3 extends over 15 amino acids. Germline V lookup: CDR1 SGHTA, CDR2 FQGNSA. Trimming pared 0 bases from V and 3 bases from J, leaving 12 bases between. CDR3 region: CASSLAPGTYYEQYF. The CDR3 DNA reads TGTGCCAGCAGCTTAGCCCCGGGGACCTACTACGAGCAGTACTTC.

The DNA of the CDR3 is TGTGCCAGCAGCGTAGAGGGACTAGCGGAGAGCACAGATACGCAGTATTTT. The encoded protein is CASSVEGLAESTDTQYF. The chain employs TRBV9 and TRBJ2-3; 11 nucleotides line up with TRBD2. Losses at the gene ends were 0 bases for V and 0 bases for J; bases not matched to a gene: 3. CDR1 and CDR2 (germline): SGDLS, YYNGEE. The CDR3 spans 17 residues.